A selection of T cell receptor beta chains follows, all from one sample in a study of T-cell memory formation after mild COVID-19. MiXCR was run by TCRdb on the 5' RACE reads, yielding one entry per CDR3 protein. The sample shows about 340,000 distinct CDR3 sequences, approximately 21% of them seen only once. Specimen: PBMCs or a T cell subset sorted from them (not recorded which). Source of these receptors: an adult woman who had mild COVID-19 (a few samples of this study predate the infection). Cell type and time point are not known. Each CDR3 is given with its conserved first and last residue. The D gene is left open where the match is weak. Clone size is not always given. Where it is, it says once, few, many or a class for expanded clones.

j_gene,d_gene,abundance,v_gene,CDR3aa,CDR3nt
TRBJ2-7,NA,NA,TRBV10-3,CAISFEDGGGEQYF,TGTGCCATCAGTTTTGAGGACGGCGGTGGGGAGCAGTACTTC
TRBJ2-6,NA,NA,TRBV27,CASRQSAREAGANVLTF,TGTGCCAGCAGGCAGAGCGCAAGGGAGGCTGGGGCCAACGTCCTGACTTTC
TRBJ1-1,NA,NA,TRBV19,CASSIVLLDTEAFF,TGTGCCAGTAGTATAGTACTGCTGGACACTGAAGCTTTCTTT
TRBJ2-5,NA,NA,TRBV12-3/TRBV12-4,CASSFGQVLETQYF,TGTGCCAGCAGTTTTGGCCAAGTCTTGGAGACCCAGTACTTC
TRBJ1-1,NA,NA,TRBV18,CASSPPGLEAFF,TGTGCCAGCTCACCACCAGGGCTCGAAGCTTTCTTT
TRBJ2-7,TRBD1,few,TRBV4-1,CASSQTRDSSYEQYF,TGCGCCAGCAGCCAAACCCGGGACAGCTCCTACGAGCAGTACTTC
TRBJ2-1,NA,few,TRBV15,CATSRVPPYNEQFF,TGTGCCACCAGCAGAGTTCCCCCATACAATGAGCAGTTCTTC
TRBJ1-1,NA,few,TRBV12-3/TRBV12-4,CASSEQRNTEAFF,TGTGCCAGCAGCGAGCAGCGGAACACTGAAGCTTTCTTT
TRBJ2-7,NA,NA,TRBV20-1,CSARTAAGSYEQYF,TGCAGTGCTAGAACAGCGGCAGGGTCCTACGAGCAGTACTTC
TRBJ1-4,NA,few,TRBV5-1,CASRLYGGVEKLFF,TGCGCCAGCAGACTCTATGGCGGGGTCGAAAAACTGTTTTTT
TRBJ2-1,TRBD2,NA,TRBV6-2/TRBV6-3,CATGLAGVGSYNEQFF,TGTGCCACGGGACTAGCGGGAGTAGGCTCCTACAATGAGCAGTTCTTC
TRBJ2-7,TRBD2,few,TRBV11-2,CASSSISLAEEQYF,TGTGCCAGCAGCTCTATATCACTAGCGGAAGAGCAGTACTTC
TRBJ2-6,NA,few,TRBV3-1,CASSQEGFSGANVLTF,TGTGCCAGCAGCCAAGAGGGTTTCTCTGGGGCCAACGTCCTGACTTTC
TRBJ1-5,TRBD1,few,TRBV30,CAWSSGQGGNQPQHF,TGTGCCTGGAGTTCCGGACAGGGGGGGAATCAGCCCCAGCATTTT
TRBJ2-7,TRBD2,once,TRBV7-8,CASSSPGLAGTYEQYF,TGTGCCAGCAGCTCCCCGGGACTAGCGGGGACCTACGAGCAGTACTTC
TRBJ2-5,TRBD2,NA,TRBV20-1,CSAPGLAGFPKETQYF,TGCAGTGCCCCTGGACTAGCGGGGTTTCCTAAAGAGACCCAGTACTTC
TRBJ2-3,NA,NA,TRBV29-1,CSARVMTSTDTQYF,TGCAGCGCGAGAGTGATGACTAGCACAGATACGCAGTATTTT
TRBJ1-1,NA,NA,TRBV12-3/TRBV12-4,CASSLTGAGTEAFF,TGTGCCAGCAGTTTAACAGGTGCAGGCACTGAAGCTTTCTTT
TRBJ2-2,NA,few,TRBV5-1,CASKLTGELFF,TGCGCCAGCAAGCTCACCGGGGAGCTGTTTTTT
TRBJ1-2,TRBD1,NA,TRBV27,CASSLSQGSYGYTF,TGTGCCAGCAGTTTGTCACAGGGGAGCTATGGCTACACCTTC
TRBJ2-1,NA,NA,TRBV12-3/TRBV12-4,CASTRGQWSEQFF,TGTGCCAGCACCCGCGGACAGTGGAGTGAGCAGTTCTTC
TRBJ2-7,TRBD1,NA,TRBV5-1,CASSLERTGNYEQYF,TGCGCCAGCAGCTTGGAGAGGACAGGTAACTACGAGCAGTACTTC
TRBJ1-2,TRBD1,few,TRBV2,CASRRDTGVYGYTF,TGTGCCAGCAGAAGGGACACAGGGGTCTATGGCTACACCTTC
TRBJ2-7,TRBD2,few,TRBV7-2,CASSTPLAGAYEQYF,TGTGCCAGCAGCACCCCCCTGGCGGGGGCCTACGAGCAGTACTTC
TRBJ1-2,NA,NA,TRBV11-2,CASSFPKGYGYTF,TGTGCCAGCAGCTTCCCGAAGGGCTATGGCTACACCTTC
TRBJ2-5,TRBD2,NA,TRBV24-1,CATSEAGGPNQETQYF,TGTGCCACCAGCGAAGCGGGAGGGCCTAACCAAGAGACCCAGTACTTC
TRBJ1-1,NA,few,TRBV20-1,CSARPWQTNTEAFF,TGCAGTGCTAGACCGTGGCAAACGAACACTGAAGCTTTCTTT
TRBJ2-5,TRBD1,NA,TRBV4-2,CASSQEPHRGTQYF,TGTGCCAGCAGCCAAGAACCCCACAGGGGGACCCAGTACTTC
TRBJ2-5,TRBD2,NA,TRBV7-8,CASSREETNLRATQYF,TGTGCCAGCAGCCGGGAGGAGACCAACCTCCGGGCGACCCAGTACTTC
TRBJ2-1,TRBD2,NA,TRBV7-9,CASSFLAGLEQFF,TGTGCCAGCAGCTTTTTAGCGGGTCTTGAGCAGTTCTTC
TRBJ2-1,NA,few,TRBV20-1,CSARVGGLPSREQFF,TGCAGTGCTAGAGTAGGGGGACTACCGTCGCGGGAGCAGTTCTTC
TRBJ2-2,TRBD2,NA,TRBV24-1,CATRDSGVLNTGELFF,TGTGCCACCAGGGATAGCGGGGTCTTAAACACCGGGGAGCTGTTTTTT
TRBJ2-7,NA,NA,TRBV7-9,CASSSSAVSYEQYF,TGTGCCAGCAGTAGTAGTGCAGTCTCCTACGAGCAGTACTTC
TRBJ2-7,TRBD2,few,TRBV12-3/TRBV12-4,CASSVLAGGPQYF,TGTGCCAGCAGTGTCCTAGCGGGAGGGCCACAGTACTTC
TRBJ2-3,NA,NA,TRBV7-3,CASSETVLDTQYF,TGTGCCAGCAGCGAGACGGTGTTGGATACGCAGTATTTT
TRBJ2-2,TRBD1,few,TRBV9,CASSVDRDTGELFF,TGTGCCAGCAGCGTCGACAGGGACACCGGGGAGCTGTTTTTT
TRBJ2-7,NA,few,TRBV20-1,CSAAPTVRYEQYF,TGCAGTGCTGCCCCGACAGTGCGCTACGAGCAGTACTTC
TRBJ1-5,NA,NA,TRBV2,CASSDRGYQPQHF,TGTGCCAGCAGTGACAGGGGTTATCAGCCCCAGCATTTT
TRBJ2-6,NA,few,TRBV6-1,CASRGRLSSGANVLTF,TGTGCCAGCAGGGGGCGGCTAAGCTCTGGGGCCAACGTCCTGACTTTC
TRBJ2-1,NA,NA,TRBV5-1,CASSLEPLGNEQFF,TGCGCCAGCAGCTTGGAACCCCTGGGGAATGAGCAGTTCTTC
TRBJ2-7,TRBD1,few,TRBV27,CASKLGQRTYEQYF,TGTGCCAGCAAATTGGGACAGAGGACCTACGAGCAGTACTTC
TRBJ2-3,TRBD1,few,TRBV5-1,CASSSQDRGTDTQYF,TGCGCCAGCAGCTCGCAGGACAGGGGGACAGATACGCAGTATTTT
TRBJ2-7,TRBD1,NA,TRBV29-1,CSVPPDRGIGEQYF,TGCAGCGTCCCGCCGGACAGGGGGATCGGCGAGCAGTACTTC
TRBJ2-2,NA,NA,TRBV7-8,CASSLGKGTANTGELFF,TGTGCCAGCAGCTTAGGGAAAGGGACGGCGAACACCGGGGAGCTGTTTTTT
TRBJ2-1,TRBD1,NA,TRBV11-2,CASSVGTDDNYNEQFF,TGTGCCAGCAGCGTTGGGACAGACGATAACTACAATGAGCAGTTCTTC
TRBJ1-2,TRBD1,NA,TRBV12-3/TRBV12-4,CGSSLGTANYGYTF,TGTGGCAGCAGTTTAGGGACAGCCAACTATGGCTACACCTTC
TRBJ2-5,TRBD2,few,TRBV4-2,CASGGSGGLQETQYF,TGTGCCAGCGGGGGTAGCGGGGGCCTCCAAGAGACCCAGTACTTC
TRBJ1-2,NA,NA,TRBV23-1,CASSRPAGLSYGYTF,TGCGCCAGCAGTCGACCAGCCGGACTAAGCTATGGCTACACCTTC
TRBJ2-2,NA,few,TRBV4-1,CASSQEPRANTGELFF,TGCGCCAGCAGCCAAGAGCCCAGGGCGAACACCGGGGAGCTGTTTTTT
TRBJ2-7,NA,NA,TRBV5-4,CASSLSGAGSYEQYF,TGTGCCAGCAGCTTGTCAGGGGCGGGCTCCTACGAGCAGTACTTC
TRBJ2-7,TRBD2,NA,TRBV7-9,CASSLPGTSGEQYF,TGTGCCAGCAGCCTACCCGGGACTAGCGGCGAGCAGTACTTC
TRBJ1-1,NA,NA,TRBV24-1,CATSDFPDTEAFF,TGTGCCACCAGTGATTTTCCGGACACTGAAGCTTTCTTT